Following are 24 T cell receptor beta chains from one sample sequenced in a study of OX40 agonist ivuxolimab in advanced cancers. TCRdb's copy holds only in-frame clones and misses some; the assay was immunoSEQ multiplex PCR. This table has about 70,000 clones, roughly 80% appearing once. This sample comprised CD4+ or CD8+ T cells sorted from blood, obtained in a trial of the OX40 agonist ivuxolimab. The origin of the receptors is an adult with an advanced solid tumor such as melanoma, head and neck, liver or kidney cancer.

V usage is TRBV11-2 and J usage is TRBJ2-1; D not resolved. CDR3 size: 13 residues. Trimming took off 2 bases at V and 4 bases at J, with 6 bases between the two ends. Germline-derived CDR1 and CDR2 are SGHAT and FQNNGV. CDR3 sequence (DNA): TGTGCCAGCAGCTTACGCGAATACAATGAGCAGTTCTTC. This sequence encodes CASSLREYNEQFF.

The chain is built from TRBV18 and TRBJ2-3; D is ambiguous. Germline assignment: CDR1 KGHSH and CDR2 LQKENI. The CDR3 consists of 14 residues. Trimming cost V 3 bases and J 1 base, with 8 bases left between them. The CDR3 DNA is TGTGCCAGCTCACCTCGGACGGGCACAGATACGCAGTATTTT. The encoded protein is CASSPRTGTDTQYF.

The chain has TRBV19 and TRBJ1-4; D perhaps matches TRBD1 (6 bases). Germline CDR1 and CDR2: LNHDA and SQIVND (reference sequence). V was clipped by 5 bases and J by 8 bases, with 18 bases between them. This CDR3 has 15 residues. CDR3 protein: CASSPRGGGFEKLFF. CDR3 in DNA: TGTGCCAGTAGTCCCCGGGGAGGGGGGTTCGAAAAACTGTTTTTT.

The chain employs TRBV27 and TRBJ2-7, with 8 bases aligning to TRBD1. The CDR3 is 15 residues long. The germline gives CDR1 MNHEY, CDR2 SMNVEV (reference sequence). Trimming at V came to 2 bases and at J to 4 bases, leaving 7 bases not matched to a gene. The CDR3 nucleotides read TGTGCCAGCAGTTTAAGGGGCAGGGGGCTGTACGAGCAGTACTTC. Translating it yields CASSLRGRGLYEQYF.

This chain connects TRBV7-2 to TRBJ2-7; TRBD1 is a possible D gene (5 bases). Germline V gene lookup returns CDR1 SGHTA and CDR2 FQGNSA. Trimming took off 2 bases at V and 3 bases at J, with 8 bases between the two ends. There are 13 residues in the CDR3. CDR3 coding DNA: TGTGCCAGCAGCTTAACCCAGGGCTACGAGCAGTACTTC. This translates into CASSLTQGYEQYF.

This clone was detected a few times. The CDR3 reads CASSFLGLAGAADTQYF. The DNA of the CDR3 is TGTGCCAGCAGTTTCTTGGGACTAGCGGGAGCCGCAGATACGCAGTATTTT. The V and J genes are TRBV28 and TRBJ2-3, with 14 bases that match TRBD2. Losses at the gene ends were 3 bases for V and 4 bases for J; bases not matched to a gene: 6. CDR1 is MDHEN and CDR2 is SYDVKM in the germline V gene. This CDR3 contains 17 residues.

The chain couples TRBV10-3 to TRBJ2-5; D call uncertain. Germline CDR1 ENHRY, CDR2 SYGVKD. This CDR3 comprises 13 residues. V dropped 2 bases and J dropped 0 bases, with 4 bases sitting between them. In DNA form, the CDR3 reads TGTGCCATCAGTGAGGGGAACCAAGAGACCCAGTACTTC. Translated, it gives CAISEGNQETQYF.

The CDR3, as DNA: TGTGCCAGCAGCTTAATCGCCATGAACACTGAAGCTTTCTTT. Protein sequence: CASSLIAMNTEAFF. The V gene is TRBV7-2, the J gene TRBJ1-1; no clear D gene. Germline-derived CDR1 and CDR2 are SGHTA and FQGNSA. V lost 2 bases, J lost 0 bases, and 7 bases lay in between. The CDR3 covers 14 residues.

In its sample, this clone is medium-sized. The rearrangement joins TRBV9 to TRBJ1-1; D gene unclear. The CDR3 spans 15 residues. Trimming took off 4 bases at V and 6 bases at J, with 19 bases between the two ends. Looked up from germline, CDR1 is SGDLS and CDR2 is YYNGEE. The CDR3 DNA follows: TGTGCCAGCAGCAACCTAGAGGCAGGTGTTTCTGAAGCTTTCTTT. Its protein product is CASSNLEAGVSEAFF.

The chain combines TRBV4-1 with TRBJ2-1; a possible D gene is TRBD2 (5 bases). The CDR3 loop spans 15 amino acids. The germline V gene has CDR1 MGHRA and CDR2 YSYEKL. Between the trimmed V and J ends, which lost 0 bases and 9 bases, there was a span of 15 bases. CDR3 in DNA: TGCGCCAGCAGCCAAGACCCCCCTAGCCCCATTGAGCAGTTCTTC. It encodes CASSQDPPSPIEQFF.

The chain employs TRBV5-1 and TRBJ2-5; 8 bases match TRBD2. The CDR3 loop spans 14 amino acids. The germline V gene has CDR1 SGHRS and CDR2 YFSETQ. V lost 2 bases to trimming and J lost 1 base; unmatched junction nucleotides: 1. CDR3 amino acids: CASSLGLAQETQYF. The CDR3 DNA follows: TGCGCCAGCAGCTTAGGACTAGCCCAAGAGACCCAGTACTTC.

The CDR3, as DNA: TGCGCCAGCTCGGGACAATTTAATGAGCAGTTCTTC. Translating gives CASSGQFNEQFF. This chain uses TRBV5-1 with TRBJ2-1; D may be TRBD1 (6 bases). Germline V gives CDR1 SGHRS, CDR2 YFSETQ. The V end lost 7 bases, the J end lost 7 bases, and 12 bases lay between the germline ends. The length of the CDR3 is 12 residues.

This rearrangement joins TRBV27 to TRBJ2-5; the match to TRBD2 covers 12 bases. Trimming cost V 5 bases and J 4 bases; bases outside gene matches: 17. Germline assignment: CDR1 MNHEY and CDR2 SMNVEV (reference sequence). The CDR3 contains 19 residues. The CDR3 reads CASSPTTSGSFLESETQYF. For the CDR3, the DNA is TGTGCCAGCAGTCCGACGACTAGCGGGAGTTTTTTAGAGTCAGAGACCCAGTACTTC.

This clone was observed a few times. This chain links TRBV6-5 with TRBJ1-2, with a possible D match to TRBD1 (6 bases). Germline V gives CDR1 MNHEY, CDR2 SVGAGI. Trimming took 0 bases from V and 10 from J, leaving 15 bases between them. CDR3 length: 14 amino acids. CDR3 nucleotides: TGTGCCAGCAGTTACTCTACAGGGACCCAATTCTACACCTTC. This encodes CASSYSTGTQFYTF.

This clone was detected only once. The chain joins TRBV11-2 to TRBJ2-2; TRBD2 is a possible D gene (6 bases). V lost 5 bases to trimming and J lost 2 bases, with 18 bases between them. The CDR3 has 17 amino acids. Germline-derived CDR1 and CDR2 are SGHAT and FQNNGV. The CDR3 DNA reads as TGTGCCAGCAGCATTCGGGACTCTTTCTTTAACACCGGGGAGCTGTTTTTT. Translation: CASSIRDSFFNTGELFF.

The chain joins TRBV19 to TRBJ1-1; D unresolved. CDR3 length: 12 residues. Germline lookup yields CDR1 LNHDA and CDR2 SQIVND (reference sequence). V was shortened by 3 bases and J by 1 base, with 3 bases between the two germline ends. The CDR3 DNA sequence: TGTGCCAGTAGTATGTGGAACACTGAAGCTTTCTTT. Residues: CASSMWNTEAFF.

The V and J genes are TRBV6-4 and TRBJ1-1; TRBD1 agrees at 7 bases. This CDR3 is 15 amino acids long. Per germline, CDR1 MRHNA and CDR2 SNTAGT. J gave up 0 bases and V 7 bases, and 8 bases lay outside the gene matches. The CDR3 bases are TGTGCCAGCAAGCCCCAGGGGGAGATGAACACTGAAGCTTTCTTT. Its protein is CASKPQGEMNTEAFF.

The chain uses TRBV29-1 and TRBJ2-6; no firm D call. Germline V gives CDR1 SQVTM, CDR2 ANQGSEA. This CDR3 region has 14 residues. V lost 3 bases and J lost 4, with 10 bases in between. CDR3 sequence: CSVDRVDGANVLTF. CDR3 in DNA: TGCAGCGTTGATAGGGTTGACGGGGCCAACGTCCTGACTTTC.

The chain joins TRBV5-1 to TRBJ2-2; D may be TRBD1 (5 bases). CDR1 is SGHRS, CDR2 YFSETQ, per germline. Trimming shortened V by 2 bases and J by 1 base, and 9 bases separated the two germline ends. The length of the CDR3 is 15 residues. CDR3 nucleotides: TGCGCCAGCAGCTTACTTGGACAGAACACCGGGGAGCTGTTTTTT. It translates to CASSLLGQNTGELFF.

The chain carries TRBV10-3 and TRBJ1-1; no reliable D call. Germline lookup yields CDR1 ENHRY and CDR2 SYGVKD. The CDR3 is 15 residues long. V was trimmed by 5 bases and J by 0 bases, leaving 13 bases between them. The CDR3 here is CAISLGRVLNTEAFF. DNA of the CDR3: TGTGCCATCAGTCTCGGGAGGGTCCTGAACACTGAAGCTTTCTTT.

CDR3 coding DNA: TGTGCCAGTAGTAAACTAGCGGGAGCTGCAAATGAGCAGTTCTTC. Amino acid sequence: CASSKLAGAANEQFF. The chain links TRBV19 to TRBJ2-1; 11 positions agree with TRBD2. After removal of 4 bases from V and 7 bases from J, the junction contained 6 bases not matched to a gene. The germline V gene has CDR1 LNHDA and CDR2 SQIVND (reference sequence). The CDR3 spans 15 residues.

The chain is built from TRBV5-1 and TRBJ2-2; D perhaps matches TRBD1 (5 bases). This CDR3 is 14 amino acids long. Trimming left V 4 bases short and J 5 bases short, with 12 bases between. Germline CDR1 is SGHRS and CDR2 is YFSETQ. The CDR3 loop reads CASSTEGQTGELFF. The CDR3, as DNA: TGCGCCAGCAGCACAGAAGGACAAACCGGGGAGCTGTTTTTT.

This clone was counted a single time. The V call is TRBV19, the J call TRBJ2-5; the D gene is possibly TRBD2 (6 bases). Germline assignment: CDR1 LNHDA and CDR2 SQIVND (reference sequence). The V end lost 3 bases, the J end lost 5 bases, and 10 bases lay between the germline ends. The CDR3 spans 13 residues. CDR3 sequence reads: CASSMAGGETQYF. The CDR3 DNA reads as TGTGCCAGTAGTATGGCTGGGGGGGAGACCCAGTACTTC.

The chain recombines TRBV15 with TRBJ2-7, with 8 bases that match TRBD2. CDR3 length equals 14 residues. Trimming removed 6 bases from V and 3 bases from J; junction bases left unmatched: 7. Germline V lookup: CDR1 LNHNV, CDR2 YYDKDF (reference sequence). This chain's CDR3 is CATSREREFYEQYF. The CDR3 DNA sequence: TGTGCCACCAGTCGGGAGCGGGAGTTCTACGAGCAGTACTTC.